The 4 T cell receptor beta chains in this list originate from one sample, sequenced in a study of blood T cell repertoires in COVID-19. Profiled with immunoSEQ multiplex PCR; TCRdb holds only in-frame clones, not every one. This table holds roughly 120,000 clones, roughly 76% found once. Sequenced input: peripheral blood. The receptors stem from a woman in her fifties or sixties with acute or convalescent COVID-19.

This rearrangement joins TRBV11-2 to TRBJ1-6; D remains ambiguous. Germline lookup yields CDR1 SGHAT and CDR2 FQNNGV. The CDR3 is 14 residues long. Deletions cut 5 bases from V and 14 bases from J, with 19 bases between. The CDR3 DNA follows: TGTGCCAGCAGCCCTGAAGGCGGGCCCCGAGCCCTCCACTTT. The encoded protein is CASSPEGGPRALHF. Combining the CDR3 with reference TRBV11-2 and TRBJ1-6 gives the whole variable domain EAGVAQSPRYKIIEKRQSVAFWCNPISGHATLYWYQQILGQGPKLLIQFQNNGVVDDSQLPKDRFSAERLKGVDSTLKIQPAKLEDSAVYLCASSPEGGPRALHFGNGTRLTVT.

Only a few counts were recorded for this clone. This rearrangement joins TRBV24-1 to TRBJ2-7; 7 positions match TRBD1. The length of the CDR3 is 15 residues. Germline CDR1 KGHDR, CDR2 SFDVKD. V shed 4 bases and J 2 bases; nucleotides not matched to a gene: 7. CDR3 in DNA: TGTGCCACCAGTGACCCAGGACAGGCCCCCTACGAGCAGTACTTC. Residues: CATSDPGQAPYEQYF.

The chain joins TRBV6-5 to TRBJ2-7; weak D call: TRBD1 (6 bases). Trimming took 7 bases from V and 3 from J, leaving 10 bases between them. The CDR3 sequence is 12 residues long. Germline CDR1 reads MNHEY; CDR2 reads SVGAGI. CDR3 amino acids: CASKEGDYEQYF. In DNA, the CDR3 is TGTGCCAGCAAAGAGGGGGACTACGAGCAGTACTTC.

The chain is built from TRBV10-3 and TRBJ2-5, with 8 nucleotides matching TRBD1. This CDR3 has 15 amino acids. The junction had 5 bases not matched to a gene; V was cut back by 0 bases and J by 5 bases. CDR1 is ENHRY and CDR2 is SYGVKD in the germline V gene. This CDR3 reads CAISESSGGSETQYF. CDR3 in DNA: TGTGCCATCAGTGAGTCTTCAGGGGGCTCCGAGACCCAGTACTTC.